The next 5 T cell receptor beta chains were all read from a single sample in a study of graft-versus-host responses after intestinal transplantation. The protocol was immunoSEQ multiplex PCR, while the TCRdb copy is restricted to in-frame clones and leaves out a portion. The sample consists of just over 40,000 clones, roughly 95% of them appearing once. Their target antigens are unknown. Sequences were derived from unstimulated CD8+ T cells sorted from spleen or lymph node cells, sampled before transplant. The receptors originated from a human donor who was the organ donor for an intestinal transplant.

The chain recombines TRBV6-5 with TRBJ1-3; D not certain. The CDR3 runs to 14 residues. Germline lookup yields CDR1 MNHEY and CDR2 SVGAGI. With 8 bases removed from V and 0 bases from J, the gap between germline ends came to 11 bases. The CDR3 bases are TGTGCCAGCGGCCCCCGACTCTCTGGAAACACCATATATTTT. It specifies CASGPRLSGNTIYF.

The sample holds one count of this clone. The J gene is TRBJ2-2, the V gene TRBV4-2, with 7 bases identical to TRBD2. The ends lost 1 base at V and 7 bases at J; junction bases unmatched: 6. CDR1 is LGHNA and CDR2 is YNFKEQ in the germline V gene. CDR3 size: 15 residues. CDR3 sequence reads: CASSQASGVGGELFF. DNA for the CDR3: TGTGCCAGCAGCCAAGCCAGCGGGGTGGGCGGGGAGCTGTTTTTT.

The rearrangement uses TRBV7-3 and TRBJ1-1; D is unclear. The CDR3 totals 14 residues. CDR1 is SGHTA, CDR2 FQGTGA, per germline. With 1 base removed from V and 1 base from J, the gap between germline ends came to 7 bases. In DNA, the CDR3 is TGTGCCAGCAGCTTAATCGGGGAGAACACTGAAGCTTTCTTT. Translating it yields CASSLIGENTEAFF.

The chain uses TRBV6-5 and TRBJ2-5; 10 nucleotides line up with TRBD1. The CDR3 length is 16 residues. With 3 bases clipped from V and 3 bases from J, the junction kept 7 bases outside the gene matches. Germline loops: CDR1 MNHEY, CDR2 SVGAGI. CDR3 protein: CASSYSGTGAEETQYF. For the CDR3, the DNA is TGTGCCAGCAGTTATTCCGGGACAGGGGCGGAAGAGACCCAGTACTTC.

CDR3 protein: CASSQGERGPETGELFF. The CDR3 DNA is TGCGCCAGCAGCCAAGGTGAACGGGGGCCAGAGACCGGGGAGCTGTTTTTT. The chain combines TRBV4-3 with TRBJ2-2, with D perhaps given as TRBD1 or TRBD2 (6 bases each). The V gene lost 1 base and the J gene lost 5 bases, with 17 bases spanning the gap. The CDR3 is made up of 17 amino acids. The germline gives CDR1 LGHNA, CDR2 YSLEER.